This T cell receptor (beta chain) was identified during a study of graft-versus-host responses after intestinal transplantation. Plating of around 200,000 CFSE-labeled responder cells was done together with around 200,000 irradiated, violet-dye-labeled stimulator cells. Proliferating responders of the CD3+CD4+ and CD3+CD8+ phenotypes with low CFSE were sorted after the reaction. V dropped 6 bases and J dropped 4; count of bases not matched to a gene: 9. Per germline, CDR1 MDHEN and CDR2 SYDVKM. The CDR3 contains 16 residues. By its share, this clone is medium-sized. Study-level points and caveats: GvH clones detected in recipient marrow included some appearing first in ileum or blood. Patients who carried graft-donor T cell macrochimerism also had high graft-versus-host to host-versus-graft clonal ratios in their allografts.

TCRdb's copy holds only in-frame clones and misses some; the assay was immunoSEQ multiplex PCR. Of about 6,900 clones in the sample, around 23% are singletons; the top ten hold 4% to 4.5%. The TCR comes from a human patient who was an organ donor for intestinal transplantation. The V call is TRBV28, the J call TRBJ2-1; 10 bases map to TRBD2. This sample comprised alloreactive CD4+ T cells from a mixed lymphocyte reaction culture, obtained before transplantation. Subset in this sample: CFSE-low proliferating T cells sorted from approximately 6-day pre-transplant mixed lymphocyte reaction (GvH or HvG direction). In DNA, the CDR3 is TGTGCCAGCAGCTCTTCAGCGGGAGGGCCGTACAATGAGCAGTTCTTC. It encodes CASSSSAGGPYNEQFF.